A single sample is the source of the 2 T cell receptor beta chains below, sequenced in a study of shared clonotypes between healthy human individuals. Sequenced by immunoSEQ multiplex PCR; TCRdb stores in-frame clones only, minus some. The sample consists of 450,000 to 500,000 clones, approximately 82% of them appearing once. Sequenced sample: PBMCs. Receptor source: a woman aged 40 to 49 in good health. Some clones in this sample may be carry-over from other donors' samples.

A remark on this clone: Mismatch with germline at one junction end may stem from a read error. The CDR3, as DNA: TGTGCCAGCAGTATGGACAGTGAAGATACGCAGTACTTT. It is translated as CASSMDSEDTQYF. This rearrangement joins TRBV6-4 to TRBJ2-3; a possible D gene is TRBD1 (6 bases). The germline gives CDR1 MRHNA, CDR2 SNTAGT. This CDR3 has 13 residues.

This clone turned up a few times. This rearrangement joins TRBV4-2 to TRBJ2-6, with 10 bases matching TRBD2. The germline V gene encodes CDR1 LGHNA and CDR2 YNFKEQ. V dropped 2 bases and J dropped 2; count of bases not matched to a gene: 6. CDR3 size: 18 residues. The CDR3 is CASSQPGTSVPGANVLTF. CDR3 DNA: TGTGCCAGCAGCCAACCCGGGACTAGCGTCCCTGGGGCCAACGTCCTGACTTTC.